This T cell receptor (beta chain) was documented in a study of T-cell reconstitution after alpha-beta-depleted transplantation in children. Whole-study results and caveats: It was newly produced T cells that mostly accounted for T-cell counts and diversity one year after transplant.

This clonotype was seen more than once but under ten times. What it binds is not known. The CDR3 totals 17 residues. V was clipped by 3 bases and J by 6 bases; unmatched bases: 10. The TCRbeta library was prepared with unique molecular identifiers. TCRdb called the PCR reads again in MiXCR, with one record for every CDR3 protein. Of more than 120,000 distinct CDR3 sequences detected, 8.8% appear once; the ten largest clones hold roughly 18%. The sample here was PBMCs, mostly from graft donor cells, taken 180 days after TCRalphabeta/CD19-depleted stem cell transplant. This clonotype was sampled from a female patient between 2 and 15 years old who had a stem cell transplant for congenital amegakaryocytic thrombocytopenia, so the T cells may come from the graft donor. This chain uses TRBV12-3 or TRBV12-4 with TRBJ2-2, with 10 bases lining up with TRBD2. CDR3 in amino acids: CASSFPTGTSAAGELFF. The CDR3 region has the DNA TGTGCCAGCAGTTTCCCCACCGGGACTAGCGCGGCCGGGGAGCTGTTTTTT.